The 28 T cell receptor beta chains listed next were all sequenced from one sample in a study of immune evolution from preneoplasia to lung adenocarcinoma. Sequencing was performed with immunoSEQ multiplex PCR; in TCRdb, only in-frame clones are kept and a portion is missing. The sample records just over 6,500 clones, approximately 85% being singletons. Specimen: FFPE invasive lung adenocarcinoma tissue. These receptors came from a person aged 45 to 69 with lung adenocarcinoma.

This clone was seen a single time. The CDR3 sequence: CATSRQRQETQYF. Written as DNA, the CDR3 is TGTGCCACCAGCAGACAACGTCAAGAGACCCAGTACTTC. The V call is TRBV15, the J call TRBJ2-5; no definite D call. The CDR3 length is 13 residues. The V gene's germline CDR1 is LNHNV and CDR2 YYDKDF (reference sequence). V shed 2 bases and J shed 2 bases, with 6 bases lying between them.

The chain has TRBV5-5 and TRBJ1-2; D gene unclear. CDR1 is SGHKS, CDR2 YYEKEE, per germline (reference sequence). CDR3 length: 13 residues. Between the trimmed V and J ends, which lost 0 bases and 2 bases, there was a span of 5 bases. The CDR3 DNA reads as TGTGCCAGCAGCTTGGACGGGAACTATGGCTACACCTTC. It codes for CASSLDGNYGYTF.

This sequence joins TRBV29-1 and TRBJ1-2; D is possibly TRBD1 (6 bases). The CDR3 loop spans 13 amino acids. The V gene's germline CDR1 is SQVTM and CDR2 ANQGSEA. The V end was cut by 4 bases, the J end by 7 bases, with 16 bases between. CDR3 sequence (DNA): TGCAGCGTTGGAAACAGGGAGGCGGGTGGCTACACCTTC. Its translation is CSVGNREAGGYTF.

The chain uses TRBV5-1 and TRBJ2-6; no definite D call. The CDR3 totals 15 residues. From germline, CDR1 is SGHRS and CDR2 YFSETQ. Trimming cost V 4 bases and J 0 bases, with 8 bases left between them. CDR3 region: CASSAPDSGANVLTF. The CDR3 DNA reads as TGCGCCAGCAGCGCGCCAGACTCTGGGGCCAACGTCCTGACTTTC.

The rearrangement joins TRBV4-1 to TRBJ2-1, with 12 bases identical to TRBD2. Trimming removed 1 base from V and 8 bases from J; junction bases left unmatched: 9. This CDR3 comprises 17 residues. In germline, CDR1 is MGHRA, CDR2 YSYEKL. This CDR3 reads CASSQGRLAGAQDEQFF. As DNA, the CDR3 is TGCGCCAGCAGCCAAGGGAGACTAGCGGGAGCTCAGGATGAGCAGTTCTTC.

This sequence joins TRBV29-1 and TRBJ2-7, with D perhaps matching TRBD1 or TRBD2 (5 bases each). CDR3 size: 13 residues. The V gene lost 5 bases and the J gene lost 0 bases, with 11 bases spanning the gap. Germline CDR1 SQVTM, CDR2 ANQGSEA. The CDR3 bases are TGCAGCGTTCTTGCAGGGAGCTCCTACGAGCAGTACTTC. Translation gives CSVLAGSSYEQYF.

This chain uses TRBV7-9 with TRBJ2-3, with D tentatively TRBD2 (7 bases). Trimming left V 5 bases short and J 4 bases short, with 19 bases between. Germline CDR1 is SEHNR and CDR2 is FQNEAQ (reference sequence). The CDR3 sequence is 16 residues long. The CDR3 DNA reads as TGTGCCAGCAGCCTTCACGGGGGGCCAAGCCCAGATACGCAGTATTTT. Its protein product is CASSLHGGPSPDTQYF.

The chain recombines TRBV30 with TRBJ1-5, with 8 bases lining up with TRBD1. Germline CDR1 GTSNPN, CDR2 SVGIG (reference sequence). Trimming cost V 1 base and J 6 bases; bases outside gene matches: 8. The CDR3 totals 15 residues. This CDR3 reads CAWSARTGRIQPQHF. In nucleotides, the CDR3 is TGTGCCTGGAGTGCCAGGACAGGGCGGATTCAGCCCCAGCATTTT.

This clone has only a few counts. The V call is TRBV7-9, the J call TRBJ1-1; D gene ambiguous. Trimming left V 0 bases short and J 6 bases short, with 8 bases between. Germline CDR1 is SEHNR and CDR2 is FQNEAQ (reference sequence). CDR3 size: 13 residues. CDR3 protein: CASSLAPGSEAFF. In nucleotides, the CDR3 is TGTGCCAGCAGCTTAGCACCAGGATCTGAAGCTTTCTTT.

V usage is TRBV7-9 and J usage is TRBJ2-1; D may be TRBD2 (6 bases). The V end was cut by 6 bases, the J end by 3 bases, with 15 bases between. Looked up from germline, CDR1 is SEHNR and CDR2 is FQNEAQ (reference sequence). This CDR3 has 15 amino acids. CDR3 bases: TGTGCCAGCAGACTTCGGGAGTCCGACTACAATGAGCAGTTCTTC. This sequence encodes CASRLRESDYNEQFF.

The chain joins TRBV9 to TRBJ2-3; D is perhaps TRBD2 (6 bases). V was cut by 2 bases and J by 6 bases, with 10 bases left in between. CDR3 length: 13 residues. CDR1 SGDLS and CDR2 YYNGEE come from the germline V gene. The CDR3 sequence is CASSVGGTDTQYF. The CDR3 DNA reads TGTGCCAGCAGCGTGGGGGGTACCGATACGCAGTATTTT.

The V call is TRBV28, the J call TRBJ1-4; no definite D call. The CDR3 has 12 amino acids. Germline CDR1 is MDHEN and CDR2 is SYDVKM. V gave up 5 bases and J gave up 12 bases, with 13 bases separating them. CDR3 sequence reads: CASSTPQWQLFF. CDR3 sequence (DNA): TGTGCCAGCAGTACACCCCAATGGCAACTGTTTTTT.

The chain recombines TRBV15 with TRBJ2-2; D could derive from TRBD1 or TRBD2 (5 bases each). From germline, CDR1 is LNHNV and CDR2 YYDKDF (reference sequence). Trimming cost V 5 bases and J 4 bases, with 11 bases left between them. The CDR3 is 14 amino acids. The CDR3 here is CATSPPGLTGELFF. The DNA for the CDR3 is TGTGCCACCAGCCCCCCGGGGCTCACCGGGGAGCTGTTTTTT.

The chain links TRBV5-1 to TRBJ1-1; D uncertain. Trimming pared 4 bases from V and 0 bases from J, leaving 16 bases between. This CDR3 has 16 residues. From germline, CDR1 is SGHRS and CDR2 YFSETQ. The CDR3 DNA reads TGCGCCAGCAGCCCCGGAGGGAGAACCATGAACACTGAAGCTTTCTTT. Its protein product is CASSPGGRTMNTEAFF.

The chain uses TRBV18 and TRBJ1-5; D not certain. The CDR3 extends over 14 amino acids. From germline, CDR1 is KGHSH and CDR2 LQKENI. Trimming pared 6 bases from V and 2 bases from J, leaving 11 bases between. The CDR3 reads CASSSSAGNQPQHF. CDR3 DNA: TGTGCCAGCTCTTCCTCAGCTGGCAATCAGCCCCAGCATTTT.

This clone has only one observation. Compared with germline, one end of the junction differs, possibly owing to a read error. Other DNA sequences from this sample encode an identical CDR3 as well. The chain is built from TRBV11-2 and TRBJ2-1; 12 bases line up with TRBD2. Germline V gene data show CDR1 as SGHAT and CDR2 as FQNNGV. The CDR3 length is 17 residues. DNA of the CDR3: TGTGCCAGCAGCTCAAGACTAGCGGGAGTAATCTACAATGAGCAATTCTTC. Translated, it gives CASSSRLAGVIYNEQFF.

The chain has TRBV5-1 and TRBJ1-1; 9 positions match TRBD1. Germline values: CDR1 SGHRS, CDR2 YFSETQ. The length of the CDR3 is 14 residues. The ends lost 4 bases at V and 2 bases at J; junction bases unmatched: 3. The CDR3 DNA is TGCGCCAGCAGCCTACAGGGGGCAAACACTGAAGCTTTCTTT. Amino acids: CASSLQGANTEAFF. The full variable domain, completed using reference TRBV5-1 and TRBJ1-1, is KAGVTQTPRYLIKTRGQQVTLSCSPISGHRSVSWYQQTPGQGLQFLFEYFSETQRNKGNFPGRFSGRQFSNSRSEMNVSTLELGDSALYLCASSLQGANTEAFFGQGTRLTVV.

V gene TRBV11-2 combines with J gene TRBJ2-2; no clear D gene. CDR1 and CDR2 (germline): SGHAT, FQNNGV. Trimming took off 1 base at V and 4 bases at J, with 10 bases between the two ends. The CDR3 is 15 amino acids. The DNA of the CDR3 is TGTGCCAGCAGCTTAGTTGTGGGTTCCACCGGGGAGCTGTTTTTT. It encodes CASSLVVGSTGELFF.

The chain joins TRBV30 to TRBJ2-3; 12 bases line up with TRBD2. CDR3 length: 15 amino acids. The germline V gene encodes CDR1 GTSNPN and CDR2 SVGIG (reference sequence). Trimming took 1 base from V and 4 from J; bases not matched to a gene: 3. In nucleotides, the CDR3 is TGTGCCTGGAGTGCAGGGACTAGCGGGCCAGATACGCAGTATTTT. Translating gives CAWSAGTSGPDTQYF.

The rearrangement links TRBV4-1 to TRBJ1-5; D is undetermined. Germline assignment: CDR1 MGHRA and CDR2 YSYEKL. The CDR3 covers 13 residues. Trimming pared 1 base from V and 6 bases from J, leaving 7 bases between. This CDR3 reads CASSQGPFQPQHF. CDR3 coding DNA: TGCGCCAGCAGCCAAGGGCCCTTTCAGCCCCAGCATTTT.

The rearrangement joins TRBV7-6 to TRBJ2-5; a weak D match, TRBD2 (6 bases). Germline V gives CDR1 SGHVS, CDR2 FNYEAQ. CDR3 length: 11 residues. V lost 5 bases to trimming and J lost 7 bases, with 8 bases between them. The CDR3 loop is CASSPGGTQYF. The CDR3 DNA reads as TGTGCCAGCAGCCCCGGGGGGACCCAGTACTTC.

V usage is TRBV29-1 and J usage is TRBJ1-5, with 7 bases that match TRBD1. The trim removed 6 bases at V and 6 bases at J, leaving 11 bases unmatched. Germline-derived CDR1 and CDR2 are SQVTM and ANQGSEA. The CDR3 loop spans 14 amino acids. The CDR3 reads CSVRTGSQGQPQHF. CDR3 DNA: TGCAGCGTACGGACAGGTAGTCAGGGTCAGCCCCAGCATTTT.

This clone is large by share. The rearrangement joins TRBV11-2 to TRBJ2-3; no clear D. The V gene's germline CDR1 is SGHAT and CDR2 FQNNGV. CDR3 length: 14 residues. Trimming took off 2 bases at V and 4 bases at J, with 10 bases between the two ends. The CDR3 DNA sequence: TGTGCCAGCAGCTTACTCCCTAATGCAGATACGCAGTATTTT. Amino acids: CASSLLPNADTQYF.

The gene calls are TRBV5-1 and TRBJ2-2; 11 nucleotides match TRBD2. Per the germline V gene, CDR1 is SGHRS and CDR2 is YFSETQ. The trim removed 4 bases at V and 4 bases at J, leaving 12 bases unmatched. The CDR3 contains 18 residues. CDR3 sequence (DNA): TGCGCCAGCAGCCGGGGACTAGCGGTCGACCGACCCACCGGGGAGCTGTTTTTT. This translates into CASSRGLAVDRPTGELFF.

This chain joins TRBV30 and TRBJ2-5; TRBD1 is a possible D gene (6 bases). Per the germline V gene, CDR1 is GTSNPN and CDR2 is SVGIG (reference sequence). The CDR3 has 14 residues. V was cut by 0 bases and J by 0 bases, with 8 bases left in between. CDR3 sequence (DNA): TGTGCCTGGAGTGTACCAGGGGACCAAGAGACCCAGTACTTC. Protein sequence: CAWSVPGDQETQYF.

This clone occurred once. The V and J genes are TRBV4-2 and TRBJ2-7; 7 positions match TRBD1. V lost 0 bases, J lost 5 bases, and 10 bases stayed unmatched. Germline CDR1 LGHNA, CDR2 YNFKEQ. The CDR3 covers 16 residues. CDR3 residues: CASSQDLYRGEDEQYF. The DNA of the CDR3 is TGTGCCAGCAGCCAAGATCTTTACAGGGGTGAGGACGAGCAGTACTTC.

The V call is TRBV28, the J call TRBJ1-5; TRBD1 agrees at 10 bases. The CDR3 is made up of 20 amino acids. V shed 3 bases and J 0 bases; nucleotides not matched to a gene: 14. The germline gives CDR1 MDHEN, CDR2 SYDVKM. Here the CDR3 DNA reads TGTGCCAGCAGTTTCCTTGCCCGGGACAGGGGATCGGGTAGCAATCAGCCCCAGCATTTT. This encodes CASSFLARDRGSGSNQPQHF.

This CDR3 reads CASRDSYEQYF. The CDR3 nucleotides are TGTGCCAGCCGCGACTCCTACGAGCAGTACTTC. This sequence joins TRBV7-3 and TRBJ2-7, with unresolved D. Trimming took off 8 bases at V and 0 bases at J, with 5 bases between the two ends. The CDR3 totals 11 residues. Germline CDR1 is SGHTA and CDR2 is FQGTGA.